The 23 T cell receptor beta chains reported below all come from one sample, sequenced in a study of shared clonotypes between healthy human individuals. Libraries were prepared by immunoSEQ multiplex PCR; TCRdb keeps only in-frame clonotypes and omits some of them. The data contain hundreds of thousands of clones, 73% of them singletons. Sample: memory CD4+ T cells sorted from blood. The subset: CD45RA-negative fraction. Source of these receptors: a man aged 30 to 39 in good health.

J is TRBJ2-7 and V is TRBV9; 8 bases agree with TRBD2. This CDR3 has 16 residues. After removal of 5 bases from V and 6 bases from J, the junction contained 16 bases not matched to a gene. Germline CDR1 and CDR2: SGDLS and YYNGEE. This chain's CDR3 is CASSPISGTGLGEQYF. CDR3 DNA sequence: TGTGCCAGCAGTCCGATTAGCGGGACCGGACTGGGCGAGCAGTACTTC.

This clone was seen a single time. This chain uses TRBV7-2 with TRBJ1-2; tentatively, D is TRBD1 (6 bases). V gave up 7 bases and J gave up 5 bases, with 23 bases separating them. The CDR3 runs to 16 residues. CDR1 is SGHTA, CDR2 FQGNSA, per germline. The CDR3 coding sequence is TGTGCCAGCACCACCGGGGGCGGGCAGGGAAAATATGGCTACACCTTC. Translation: CASTTGGGQGKYGYTF.

The chain links TRBV7-9 to TRBJ1-1; D possibly corresponds to TRBD1 (6 bases). CDR3 length equals 15 residues. Trimming cost V 3 bases and J 7 bases, with 18 bases left between them. Germline lookup yields CDR1 SEHNR and CDR2 FQNEAQ (reference sequence). DNA for the CDR3: TGTGCCAGCAGCTTCGCCCCGGCAGGGGATGGTGAAGCTTTCTTT. This translates into CASSFAPAGDGEAFF.

This chain links TRBV7-2 with TRBJ2-5; 9 nucleotides align to TRBD2. The J call may be wrong; the DNA end is better matched by TRBJ2-7. In germline, CDR1 is SGHTA, CDR2 FQGNSA. CDR3 size: 15 residues. CDR3 amino acids: CASSLSWTSVYEQYF. As DNA, the CDR3 is TGTGCCAGCAGCTTAAGTTGGACTAGCGTCTACGAGCAGTACTTC.

The chain is built from TRBV7-2 and TRBJ2-1; 12 bases line up with TRBD2. Germline assignment: CDR1 SGHTA and CDR2 FQGNSA. The CDR3 runs to 18 residues. V dropped 1 base and J dropped 4; count of bases not matched to a gene: 8. The CDR3 sequence is CASSLVVTSGRLYNEQFF. In nucleotides, the CDR3 is TGTGCCAGCAGCTTAGTGGTTACTAGCGGGAGGCTTTACAATGAGCAGTTCTTC.

This clone was seen ten or more times. This chain uses TRBV20-1 with TRBJ1-2; 8 bases agree with TRBD1. CDR3 length equals 11 residues. The trim removed 5 bases at V and 5 bases at J, leaving 1 base unmatched. Germline values: CDR1 DFQATT, CDR2 SNEGSKA (reference sequence). As DNA, the CDR3 is TGCAGTGCTGGGACAGGTTATGGCTACACCTTC. This sequence encodes CSAGTGYGYTF.

This rearrangement joins TRBV7-6 to TRBJ2-3; the D gene is possibly TRBD2 (5 bases). The length of the CDR3 is 14 residues. Germline V gives CDR1 SGHVS, CDR2 FNYEAQ. Between the trimmed V and J ends, which lost 5 bases and 2 bases, there was a span of 11 bases. The CDR3 DNA is TGTGCCAGCAGCCCAACTAGGATCACAGATACGCAGTATTTT. Translated, it gives CASSPTRITDTQYF.

This clone has only a few counts. V gene TRBV5-1 combines with J gene TRBJ1-4, with TRBD1 matching over 9 bases. The CDR3 is made up of 15 amino acids. The junction had 4 bases not matched to a gene; V was cut back by 2 bases and J by 5 bases. Looked up from germline, CDR1 is SGHRS and CDR2 is YFSETQ. The CDR3 protein is CASSFGDRENEKLFF. DNA for the CDR3: TGCGCCAGCAGCTTCGGGGACAGGGAGAATGAAAAACTGTTTTTT. The full variable domain, rest sourced from reference TRBV5-1 and TRBJ1-4, is KAGVTQTPRYLIKTRGQQVTLSCSPISGHRSVSWYQQTPGQGLQFLFEYFSETQRNKGNFPGRFSGRQFSNSRSEMNVSTLELGDSALYLCASSFGDRENEKLFFGSGTQLSVL.

This clone was recorded only once. This chain links TRBV6-5 with TRBJ2-7; tentatively, D is TRBD1 or TRBD2 (5 bases each). The CDR3 contains 11 residues. V was pared by 4 bases and J by 5 bases, with 6 bases between. Germline-derived CDR1 and CDR2 are MNHEY and SVGAGI. The CDR3 bases are TGTGCCAGCAGTTGGGGACACGAGCAGTACTTC. Residues: CASSWGHEQYF.

Only a few counts were recorded for this clone. V usage is TRBV10-3 and J usage is TRBJ1-2; D uncertain. The length of the CDR3 is 11 residues. Looked up from germline, CDR1 is ENHRY and CDR2 is SYGVKD. Trimming shortened V by 11 bases and J by 8 bases, and 15 bases separated the two germline ends. The CDR3 nucleotides are TGTGCCTCACGCGCAAAGGGCGGCTACACCTTC. Protein: CASRAKGGYTF.

This CDR3 is CASSLEEWTGGNTIYF. The CDR3, as DNA: TGTGCCAGCAGCTTAGAAGAGTGGACAGGAGGAAACACCATATATTTT. The chain uses TRBV7-6 and TRBJ1-3; 7 nucleotides align to TRBD1. The V gene end was trimmed by 1 base and the J gene end by 4 bases; junction bases not matched to a gene: 7. The germline V gene has CDR1 SGHVS and CDR2 FNYEAQ. The CDR3 spans 16 residues. The entire variable domain, with the rest obtained from reference TRBV7-6 and TRBJ1-3, is as follows: GAGVSQSPRYKVTKRGQDVALRCDPISGHVSLYWYRQALGQGPEFLTYFNYEAQQDKSGLPNDRFSAERPEGSISTLTIQRTEQRDSAMYRCASSLEEWTGGNTIYFGEGSWLTVV.

This sequence joins TRBV7-9 and TRBJ1-5, with D possibly being TRBD1 (6 bases). The CDR3 runs to 18 residues. CDR1 and CDR2 from the germline V gene are SEHNR and FQNEAQ (reference sequence). The V end lost 4 bases, the J end lost 0 bases, and 19 bases lay between the germline ends. CDR3 amino acids: CASSSQPRGSYSNQPQHF. DNA for the CDR3: TGTGCCAGCAGCTCCCAACCCAGGGGATCCTATAGCAATCAGCCCCAGCATTTT.

The chain recombines TRBV29-1 with TRBJ2-7; the D gene is possibly TRBD2 (5 bases). This CDR3 contains 15 residues. Looked up from germline, CDR1 is SQVTM and CDR2 is ANQGSEA. V was clipped by 6 bases and J by 0 bases, with 18 bases between them. The CDR3 here is CSVRTGLKPSYEQYF. CDR3 coding DNA: TGCAGCGTCCGTACCGGACTGAAGCCCTCCTACGAGCAGTACTTC.

The chain is built from TRBV28 and TRBJ1-2; 7 positions match TRBD1. CDR1 MDHEN and CDR2 SYDVKM come from the germline V gene. Trimming took 2 bases from V and 3 from J; bases not matched to a gene: 0. The CDR3 runs to 13 residues. Written as DNA, the CDR3 is TGTGCCAGCAGTTTAGGGACAGACTATGGCTACACCTTC. Amino acids: CASSLGTDYGYTF.

This chain connects TRBV14 to TRBJ2-7; 9 positions match TRBD1. Unmatched junction bases numbered 3, after V lost 3 bases and J lost 3 bases. This CDR3 has 14 amino acids. CDR1 is SGHDN, CDR2 FVKESK, per germline. The CDR3 sequence: CASSQGQGGYEQYF. CDR3 nucleotide sequence: TGTGCCAGCAGCCAGGGACAGGGAGGCTACGAGCAGTACTTC.

Only a few counts were recorded for this clone. This chain uses TRBV2 with TRBJ2-2, with 7 bases lining up with TRBD1. The CDR3 spans 16 residues. Germline V lookup: CDR1 SNHLY, CDR2 FYNNEI. Germline trimming cut 7 bases from V and 5 bases from J; bases unmatched to any gene: 13. CDR3 protein: CASNYRDSDLTGELFF. In nucleotides, the CDR3 is TGTGCCAGCAACTACCGGGACAGCGATCTTACCGGGGAGCTGTTTTTT.

This clone turned up a few times. This chain links TRBV5-4 with TRBJ1-1, with a possible D match to TRBD1 (6 bases). The CDR3 is made up of 15 amino acids. V lost 4 bases to trimming and J lost 1 base, with 14 bases between them. Germline V gene sequence: CDR1 SGHNT, CDR2 YYREEE (reference sequence). The CDR3 DNA reads TGTGCCAGCAGCCTACTACAGGGATGGAACACTGAAGCTTTCTTT. Protein sequence: CASSLLQGWNTEAFF.

Worth noting for this clone: The same CDR3 can be traced to other DNA sequences in this sample. CDR3 protein: CASRGTDATNEKLFF. CDR3 bases: TGTGCCAGCAGGGGGACAGATGCAACTAATGAAAAACTGTTTTTT. The chain employs TRBV28 and TRBJ1-4; the match to TRBD1 covers 7 bases. Germline trimming cut 6 bases from V and 0 bases from J; bases unmatched to any gene: 4. There are 15 residues in the CDR3. The germline V gene has CDR1 MDHEN and CDR2 SYDVKM.

The V call is TRBV7-9, the J call TRBJ2-3; D is perhaps TRBD1 (6 bases). The germline V and J ends were trimmed by 3 bases and 8 bases, with 15 bases remaining between them. The CDR3 totals 14 residues. CDR1 is SEHNR and CDR2 is FQNEAQ in the germline V gene (reference sequence). DNA for the CDR3: TGTGCCAGCAGCTTGAGGGGGAATGAGGGTACGCAGTATTTT. This gives the protein CASSLRGNEGTQYF.

This clone has only a few counts. The J gene is TRBJ1-1, the V gene TRBV30; D is unclear. The ends were cut back, 3 bases at V and 3 bases at J, with 11 bases in the middle. This CDR3 comprises 13 residues. Per the germline V gene, CDR1 is GTSNPN and CDR2 is SVGIG (reference sequence). This CDR3 reads CAWRGGWDTEAFF. The CDR3 DNA sequence: TGTGCCTGGAGAGGCGGGTGGGACACTGAAGCTTTCTTT.

The DNA for the CDR3 is TGTGCCAGCAGCCTGACAAAGGGACTCCGAGGAGAGCAGTTCTTC. Translating it yields CASSLTKGLRGEQFF. This chain links TRBV13 with TRBJ2-1; D is possibly TRBD2 (6 bases). V lost 5 bases and J lost 10, with 21 bases in between. CDR1 is PRHDT, CDR2 FYEKMQ, per germline (reference sequence). The CDR3 consists of 15 residues.

This clone appeared once. V gene TRBV28 combines with J gene TRBJ2-5; D might be TRBD2 (7 bases). The CDR3 is 15 amino acids. Germline CDR1 is MDHEN and CDR2 is SYDVKM. Between the trimmed V and J ends, which lost 5 bases and 4 bases, there was a span of 17 bases. CDR3 loop: CASSPSGGLGETQYF. The CDR3 nucleotides read TGTGCCAGCAGTCCCTCGGGGGGCCTAGGAGAGACCCAGTACTTC. Filled out from reference TRBV28 and TRBJ2-5, the complete variable domain reads DVKVTQSSRYLVKRTGEKVFLECVQDMDHENMFWYRQDPGLGLRLIYFSYDVKMKEKGDIPEGYSVSREKKERFSLILESASTNQTSMYLCASSPSGGLGETQYFGPGTRLLVL.

The CDR3 sequence: CASMADYNEQFF. For the CDR3, the DNA is TGTGCCAGCATGGCGGACTACAATGAGCAGTTCTTC. The chain joins TRBV28 to TRBJ2-1; no definite D call. Trimming stripped 7 bases from V and 3 bases from J, with 7 bases between. This CDR3 region has 12 residues. Germline-derived CDR1 and CDR2 are MDHEN and SYDVKM. Combining the CDR3 with reference TRBV28 and TRBJ2-1 gives the whole variable domain DVKVTQSSRYLVKRTGEKVFLECVQDMDHENMFWYRQDPGLGLRLIYFSYDVKMKEKGDIPEGYSVSREKKERFSLILESASTNQTSMYLCASMADYNEQFFGPGTRLTVL.